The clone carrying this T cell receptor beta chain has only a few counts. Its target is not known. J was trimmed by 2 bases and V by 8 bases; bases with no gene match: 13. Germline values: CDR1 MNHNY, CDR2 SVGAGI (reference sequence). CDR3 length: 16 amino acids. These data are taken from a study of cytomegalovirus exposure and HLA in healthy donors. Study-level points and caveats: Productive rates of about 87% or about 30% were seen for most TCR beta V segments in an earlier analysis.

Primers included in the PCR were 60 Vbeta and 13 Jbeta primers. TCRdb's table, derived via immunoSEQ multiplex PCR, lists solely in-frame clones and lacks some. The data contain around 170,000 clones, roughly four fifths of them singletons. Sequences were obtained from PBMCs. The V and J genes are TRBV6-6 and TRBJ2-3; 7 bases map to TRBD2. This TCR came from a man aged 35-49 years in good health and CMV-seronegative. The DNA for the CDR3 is TGTGCCAGCCTTAGTGGGAGGGGTCTGCTCACAGATACGCAGTATTTT. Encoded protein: CASLSGRGLLTDTQYF.